The 2 T cell receptor beta chains reported below all come from one sample, sequenced in a study of T cells in localized non-small cell lung cancer. Repertoires were generated with immunoSEQ multiplex PCR, while TCRdb's copy carries only in-frame clones and drops some. This table holds about 55,000 clones, over 80% found once. The source was peripheral blood mononuclear cells, collected before any cancer treatment. Receptor source: a man aged 35 to 69 with stage III lung adenocarcinoma.

Points on this clone: One end of the junction is discordant with germline, which a read error may explain. This sequence joins TRBV7-2 and TRBJ2-7, with 7 bases lining up with TRBD2. In germline, CDR1 is SGHTA, CDR2 FQGNSA. CDR3 length equals 14 residues. CDR3 bases: TGTGCCAGCAGCCTAGCGGTAAGCTCCTACGAGCAGTACTTC. It encodes CASSLAVSSYEQYF. The full variable domain, its missing parts supplied by reference TRBV7-2 and TRBJ2-7, is GAGVSQSPSNKVTEKGKDVELRCDPISGHTALYWYRQSLGQGLEFLIYFQGNSAPDKSGLPSDRFSAERTGGSVSTLTIQRTQQEDSAVYLCASSLAVSSYEQYFGPGTRLTVT.

The V call is TRBV30, the J call TRBJ2-7; 8 bases match TRBD2. Per the germline V gene, CDR1 is GTSNPN and CDR2 is SVGIG (reference sequence). Germline trimming cut 1 base from V and 0 bases from J; bases unmatched to any gene: 8. The CDR3 has 16 amino acids. CDR3 sequence: CAWSAQTSGSSYEQYF. Here the CDR3 DNA reads TGTGCCTGGAGTGCCCAAACTAGCGGATCCTCCTACGAGCAGTACTTC.